These 30 T cell receptor beta chains originate from one sample sequenced in a study of identical twins. Via MiXCR, TCRdb re-called the 5' RACE reads, giving one row per CDR3 protein. The sample has approximately 680,000 distinct CDR3 sequences; 7.1% are singletons. These data were also reused for a study on yellow fever vaccine responses in identical twins.

The specimen was PBMCs. All receptors derive from a woman younger than 30 in good health.

This clonotype was seen at least ten times. The chain links TRBV19 to TRBJ2-1, with D uncertain. Germline V gene data show CDR1 as LNHDA and CDR2 as SQIVND (reference sequence). The CDR3 length is 13 residues. V was trimmed by 10 bases and J by 0 bases, leaving 10 bases between them. Here the CDR3 DNA reads TGTGCCACCAGCCGAAGCTCCTACAATGAGCAGTTCTTC. Its protein product is CATSRSSYNEQFF.

This clonotype came up a few times. The chain employs TRBV11-1 and TRBJ2-7; possibly TRBD2 for D (5 bases). CDR1 is SGHAT and CDR2 is FQDESV in the germline V gene (reference sequence). V lost 1 base, J lost 3 bases, and 10 bases lay in between. The CDR3 has 14 residues. The CDR3 DNA reads TGTGCCAGCAGCTTAGATGAGGGTTACTACGAGCAGTACTTC. Its translation is CASSLDEGYYEQYF.

This clonotype was counted ten times or more. A junction end diverges from the germline sequence, so it may reflect a read error. V gene TRBV7-9 combines with J gene TRBJ2-1; D remains unclear. The V gene's germline CDR1 is SEHNR and CDR2 FQNEAQ (reference sequence). CDR3 size: 11 residues. The CDR3 sequence is CASSPRGFPSF. The DNA of the CDR3 is TGTGCCAGCAGCCCGCGTGGCTTCCCCTCTTTC.

The chain uses TRBV2 and TRBJ1-2; the D is unclear. Trimming took off 7 bases at V and 0 bases at J, with 12 bases between the two ends. The germline V gene encodes CDR1 SNHLY and CDR2 FYNNEI. The CDR3 is 14 amino acids. The DNA for the CDR3 is TGTGCCAGCATTGAGAGCCTAGCTAACTATGGCTACACCTTC. Protein sequence: CASIESLANYGYTF.

The rearrangement links TRBV4-2 to TRBJ2-6; possibly TRBD2 for D (6 bases). Per germline, CDR1 LGHNA and CDR2 YNFKEQ. This CDR3 is 17 amino acids long. V lost 5 bases and J 1 base, leaving 15 bases between the germline ends. DNA of the CDR3: TGTGCCAGCAGCAAACCGGGACTCGAGTCTGGGGCCAACGTCCTGACTTTC. Translation: CASSKPGLESGANVLTF.

The chain is built from TRBV5-1 and TRBJ2-1, with D perhaps matching TRBD2 (6 bases). V was clipped by 0 bases and J by 4 bases, with 11 bases between them. The CDR3 has 15 amino acids. Germline V gene lookup returns CDR1 SGHRS and CDR2 YFSETQ. CDR3 sequence (DNA): TGCGCCAGCAGCTTGGATTCTAGCGAGTACAATGAGCAGTTCTTC. It encodes CASSLDSSEYNEQFF.

This clonotype occurred many times. J is TRBJ1-4 and V is TRBV7-9, with 7 bases that match TRBD1. The germline CDR1 and CDR2 sequences are SEHNR and FQNEAQ (reference sequence). V lost 7 bases to trimming and J lost 6 bases; unmatched junction nucleotides: 8. The CDR3 is 14 residues long. CDR3: CASTIRGADEKLFF. DNA for the CDR3: TGTGCCAGCACCATCAGGGGGGCAGATGAAAAACTGTTTTTT.

The sample holds many counts of this clonotype. The chain combines TRBV29-1 with TRBJ2-7; 7 nucleotides match TRBD1. Per the germline V gene, CDR1 is SQVTM and CDR2 is ANQGSEA. The trim removed 7 bases at V and 5 bases at J, leaving 26 bases unmatched. The CDR3 runs to 18 residues. Here the CDR3 DNA reads TGCAGCGATGATCTAGCCTCAGGGGGTAACCTTGGATCGGACGAGCAGTACGTC. Encoded protein: CSDDLASGGNLGSDEQYV.

In this sample, this clonotype turned up many times. The rearrangement uses TRBV25-1 and TRBJ2-1; maybe TRBD1 (5 bases). The CDR3 is 16 amino acids. The V gene's germline CDR1 is MGHDK and CDR2 SYGVNS. Trimming pared 0 bases from V and 2 bases from J, leaving 11 bases between. The CDR3 spells CASSEYRVGAYNEQFF. In DNA form, the CDR3 reads TGTGCCAGCAGTGAATACAGGGTTGGGGCCTACAATGAGCAGTTCTTC.

This clonotype came up many times. This sequence joins TRBV5-1 and TRBJ1-1; 8 bases line up with TRBD1. This CDR3 is built from 15 residues. Germline V gene lookup returns CDR1 SGHRS and CDR2 YFSETQ. V was clipped by 4 bases and J by 1 base; unmatched bases: 6. The CDR3 DNA reads TGCGCCAGCAGCACCGGACAGGGAGGGAACACTGAAGCTTTCTTT. Translating it yields CASSTGQGGNTEAFF.

This clonotype was recorded many times. The chain links TRBV11-2 to TRBJ2-1; 12 bases map to TRBD2. Trimming at V came to 5 bases and at J to 9 bases, leaving 8 bases not matched to a gene. Germline V gives CDR1 SGHAT, CDR2 FQNNGV. CDR3 length equals 15 residues. The CDR3 sequence is CASSPTSGGRIEQFF. CDR3 coding DNA: TGTGCCAGCAGCCCGACTAGCGGGGGTAGGATTGAGCAGTTCTTC. Together with reference TRBV11-2 and TRBJ2-1, the CDR3 gives the full variable domain: EAGVAQSPRYKIIEKRQSVAFWCNPISGHATLYWYQQILGQGPKLLIQFQNNGVVDDSQLPKDRFSAERLKGVDSTLKIQPAKLEDSAVYLCASSPTSGGRIEQFFGPGTRLTVL.

This clonotype was detected many times. This chain links TRBV28 with TRBJ2-4; the D is unclear. Per the germline V gene, CDR1 is MDHEN and CDR2 is SYDVKM. Trimming removed 7 bases at V and 3 bases at J, with 22 bases between. This CDR3 is built from 17 residues. CDR3 region: CASTEAPLSLNKNIQYF. The CDR3 DNA follows: TGTGCCAGCACTGAGGCCCCTCTGTCCCTCAACAAAAACATTCAGTACTTC.

This chain joins TRBV6-1 and TRBJ2-6; D is ambiguous. The germline V gene encodes CDR1 MNHNS and CDR2 SASEGT. Trimming removed 11 bases at V and 0 bases at J, with 14 bases between. This CDR3 has 15 amino acids. CDR3 in DNA: TGTGCCTCTACCGAAGACTCCTCTGGGGCCAACGTCCTGACTTTC. The encoded protein is CASTEDSSGANVLTF.

In its sample, this clonotype was seen many times. This rearrangement joins TRBV2 to TRBJ2-5; D remains unclear. Germline values: CDR1 SNHLY, CDR2 FYNNEI. The CDR3 is 12 residues long. V was shortened by 8 bases and J by 2 bases, with 9 bases between the two germline ends. CDR3 sequence: CASLEYQETQYF. The CDR3 DNA reads TGTGCCAGCTTAGAGTATCAAGAGACCCAGTACTTC.

This clonotype was counted many times. The chain links TRBV5-1 to TRBJ2-7; TRBD1 matches 9 bases. The germline CDR1 and CDR2 sequences are SGHRS and YFSETQ. After removal of 4 bases from V and 4 bases from J, the junction contained 12 bases not matched to a gene. This CDR3 region has 16 residues. CDR3 residues: CASSGASGTGTYEQYF. For the CDR3, the DNA is TGCGCCAGCAGCGGGGCCTCCGGGACAGGGACTTACGAGCAGTACTTC.

In its sample, this clonotype was seen many times. The chain links TRBV5-1 to TRBJ2-1; 7 bases match TRBD1. Germline CDR1 is SGHRS and CDR2 is YFSETQ. With V trimmed by 2 bases and J by 5 bases, 1 base remained unmatched. The CDR3 is 13 residues long. CDR3 in amino acids: CASSLDRDNEQFF. The DNA for the CDR3 is TGCGCCAGCAGCTTAGACAGGGACAATGAGCAGTTCTTC.

This clonotype occurred many times. The rearrangement links TRBV9 to TRBJ2-7; no clear D gene. V shed 0 bases and J shed 0 bases, with 13 bases lying between them. Germline V gives CDR1 SGDLS, CDR2 YYNGEE. The CDR3 has 16 amino acids. The chain's CDR3 is CASSVGWQIDSYEQYF. CDR3 nucleotides: TGTGCCAGCAGCGTAGGCTGGCAGATTGACTCCTACGAGCAGTACTTC.

Ten or more counts support this clonotype. The chain is built from TRBV5-1 and TRBJ2-2; D perhaps matches TRBD2 (5 bases). CDR3 size: 16 residues. The V gene's germline CDR1 is SGHRS and CDR2 YFSETQ. V shed 1 base and J shed 0 bases, with 10 bases lying between them. The chain's CDR3 is CASSLSGSANTGELFF. The CDR3 DNA reads as TGCGCCAGCAGCTTGTCGGGGAGCGCGAACACCGGGGAGCTGTTTTTT.

This clonotype was found a few times. This rearrangement joins TRBV20-1 to TRBJ2-7; 10 positions agree with TRBD2. Germline V gives CDR1 DFQATT, CDR2 SNEGSKA (reference sequence). V lost 3 bases and J lost 6; bases outside the gene matches: 8. The CDR3 has 14 residues. CDR3 amino acids: CSASMSSGSREQYF. CDR3 sequence (DNA): TGCAGTGCTAGCATGTCTAGCGGGAGTCGCGAGCAGTACTTC.

In its sample, this clonotype was seen many times. As DNA, the CDR3 is TGTGCCACAAGCGGAAACTCCTACAATGAGCAGTTCTTC. Its protein product is CATSGNSYNEQFF. The chain recombines TRBV24-1 with TRBJ2-1; D is possibly TRBD2 (5 bases). The germline V gene has CDR1 KGHDR and CDR2 SFDVKD. This CDR3 has 13 amino acids. Trimming cost V 10 bases and J 0 bases, with 9 bases left between them.

This clonotype was seen more than once but under ten times. The CDR3 DNA is TGTGCCAGCAGCTATTCAGCGGGACAGGGTGAAGCTTCCTACGAGCAGTACTTC. Protein: CASSYSAGQGEASYEQYF. The rearrangement uses TRBV11-1 and TRBJ2-7; 9 nucleotides align to TRBD1. The CDR3 totals 18 residues. In germline, CDR1 is SGHAT, CDR2 FQDESV (reference sequence). J was trimmed by 1 base and V by 4 bases; bases with no gene match: 14.

This clonotype appeared many times. V usage is TRBV27 and J usage is TRBJ2-2; 7 bases fit TRBD2. The V segment lost 6 bases and the J segment 3 bases; nucleotides outside the gene matches: 10. The germline gives CDR1 MNHEY, CDR2 SMNVEV (reference sequence). The CDR3 has 16 amino acids. In nucleotides, the CDR3 is TGTGCCAGCAGACGCCGACTTGCGGGAGACACCGGGGAGCTGTTTTTT. Protein sequence: CASRRRLAGDTGELFF.

This clonotype was counted only a few times. The chain uses TRBV12-5 and TRBJ2-1; 12 nucleotides align to TRBD2. Trimming cost V 7 bases and J 4 bases; bases outside gene matches: 11. CDR3 size: 17 residues. Germline V gives CDR1 LGHNT, CDR2 FRNRAP. In nucleotides, the CDR3 is TGTGCTAGTGCCATGGCTAGCGGGGGGGCGAATTACAATGAGCAGTTCTTC. Amino acid sequence: CASAMASGGANYNEQFF.

In this sample, this clonotype turned up a few times. V is TRBV2 and J is TRBJ1-4; D possibly corresponds to TRBD1 (6 bases). Trimming left V 3 bases short and J 6 bases short, with 11 bases between. The CDR3 covers 14 residues. The V gene's germline CDR1 is SNHLY and CDR2 FYNNEI. The CDR3 spells CASSDEGGHEKLFF. CDR3 DNA: TGTGCCAGCAGTGATGAGGGGGGACATGAAAAACTGTTTTTT.

This clonotype came up a few times. The chain has TRBV27 and TRBJ2-1; D is ambiguous. The germline V gene has CDR1 MNHEY and CDR2 SMNVEV (reference sequence). V was trimmed by 4 bases and J by 8 bases, leaving 9 bases between them. CDR3 length equals 12 residues. The CDR3 sequence: CASSSQIHEQFF. The CDR3 bases are TGTGCCAGCAGTTCCCAAATCCATGAGCAGTTCTTC.

In DNA form, the CDR3 reads TGTGCCAGTAGTGGTCGTCAGGGGTTGGGCAATCAGCCCCAGCATTTT. It encodes CASSGRQGLGNQPQHF. The chain joins TRBV19 to TRBJ1-5; D might be TRBD1 (6 bases). The CDR3 totals 16 residues. Trimming left V 5 bases short and J 2 bases short, with 16 bases between. Germline values: CDR1 LNHDA, CDR2 SQIVND (reference sequence).

This clonotype has just a few counts. V gene TRBV6-5 combines with J gene TRBJ2-3; 9 bases line up with TRBD2. The CDR3 runs to 15 residues. In germline, CDR1 is MNHEY, CDR2 SVGAGI. The V and J ends lost 4 bases and 2 bases, in that order; junction bases with no gene match: 4. The CDR3 coding sequence is TGTGCCAGCAGTTCCGGGGGACTAGCCACAGATACGCAGTATTTT. Its protein product is CASSSGGLATDTQYF.

This clonotype was seen at least ten times. This rearrangement joins TRBV24-1 to TRBJ2-1; 8 nucleotides line up with TRBD2. The CDR3 length is 16 residues. CDR1 KGHDR and CDR2 SFDVKD come from the germline V gene. J was trimmed by 7 bases and V by 7 bases; bases with no gene match: 14. CDR3 loop: CATSPAGGGPGNEQFF. The CDR3 bases are TGTGCCACCAGCCCCGCGGGGGGAGGGCCGGGGAATGAGCAGTTCTTC.

The genes are TRBV27 and TRBJ2-1; D uncertain. The V end lost 5 bases, the J end lost 2 bases, and 4 bases lay between the germline ends. Germline assignment: CDR1 MNHEY and CDR2 SMNVEV (reference sequence). The CDR3 covers 12 residues. The CDR3 sequence is CASSHAYNEQFF. In DNA, the CDR3 is TGTGCCAGCAGTCATGCCTACAATGAGCAGTTCTTC.

This clonotype was observed at least ten times. The chain joins TRBV20-1 to TRBJ2-2; no firm D call. Germline CDR1 is DFQATT and CDR2 is SNEGSKA (reference sequence). The CDR3 covers 13 residues. V lost 3 bases to trimming and J lost 1 base, with 6 bases between them. The CDR3 sequence: CSASEVNTGELFF. Written as DNA, the CDR3 is TGCAGTGCTAGCGAGGTGAACACCGGGGAGCTGTTTTTT.